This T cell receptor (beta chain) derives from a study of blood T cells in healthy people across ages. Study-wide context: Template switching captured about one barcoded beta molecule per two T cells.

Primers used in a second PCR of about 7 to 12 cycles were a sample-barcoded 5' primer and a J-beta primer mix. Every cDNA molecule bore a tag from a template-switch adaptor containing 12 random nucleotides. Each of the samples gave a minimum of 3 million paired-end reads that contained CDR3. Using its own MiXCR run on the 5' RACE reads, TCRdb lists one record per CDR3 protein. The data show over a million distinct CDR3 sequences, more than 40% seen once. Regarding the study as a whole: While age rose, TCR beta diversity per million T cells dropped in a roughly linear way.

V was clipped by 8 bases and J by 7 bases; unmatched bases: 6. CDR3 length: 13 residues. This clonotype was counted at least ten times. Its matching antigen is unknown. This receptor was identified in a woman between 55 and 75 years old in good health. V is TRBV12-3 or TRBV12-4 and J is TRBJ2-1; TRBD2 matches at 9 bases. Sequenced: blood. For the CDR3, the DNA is TGTGCCAGCGGGGGAGCGGGAGGAAATGAGCAGTTCTTC. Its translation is CASGGAGGNEQFF.